This is a list of T cell receptor beta chains from one sample in a study of cytomegalovirus exposure and HLA in healthy donors. Sequenced by immunoSEQ multiplex PCR; TCRdb stores in-frame clones only, minus some. Here the sample table reports 200,000 to 250,000 clones. The sample comprised PBMCs. These TCRs come from a girl aged 2-9 years in good health and CMV-seropositive. Each CDR3 is given with its conserved first and last residue. A D gene is named only where the DNA matches it firmly.

v_call: TRBV28
d_call: NA
j_call: TRBJ2-5
cdr3_nt: TGTGCCAGCAGAGAACTTTACACAGGGGAGACCCAGTACTTC
cdr3_aa: CASRELYTGETQYF

v_call: TRBV4-2
d_call: TRBD2
j_call: TRBJ2-3
cdr3_nt: TGTGCCAGCAGCCAAGAGGCTAGCGGGGCTAGCACAGATACGCAGTATTTT
cdr3_aa: CASSQEASGASTDTQYF

v_call: TRBV18
d_call: TRBD2
j_call: TRBJ2-7
cdr3_nt: TGTGCCAGCTCACCGATCGGGACTAGGGCTTACGAGCAGTACTTC
cdr3_aa: CASSPIGTRAYEQYF

v_call: TRBV5-4
d_call: TRBD2
j_call: TRBJ2-7
cdr3_nt: TGTGCCAGCAGCAAATCTCTAGCGGGGTATCACGAGCAGTACTTC
cdr3_aa: CASSKSLAGYHEQYF

v_call: TRBV7-8
d_call: TRBD2
j_call: TRBJ2-2
cdr3_nt: TGTGCCAGCAGCTCCTATAGCGGGAGGGCCGACGGGGAGCTGTTTTTT
cdr3_aa: CASSSYSGRADGELFF

v_call: TRBV28
d_call: NA
j_call: TRBJ1-2
cdr3_nt: TGTGCCAGCAGTTTCCGGAGGAATGGCTACACCTTC
cdr3_aa: CASSFRRNGYTF

v_call: TRBV20-1
d_call: NA
j_call: TRBJ2-7
cdr3_nt: TGCAGTGCTAGCTCTGCGGCACACCACTTC
cdr3_aa: CSASSAAHHF

v_call: TRBV9
d_call: NA
j_call: TRBJ2-5
cdr3_nt: TGTGCCAGCAGCGCCGACGGACTGGCTCAAGAGACCCAGTACTTC
cdr3_aa: CASSADGLAQETQYF

v_call: TRBV13
d_call: NA
j_call: TRBJ2-1
cdr3_nt: TGTGCCAGCAGCTTAGGCAGGCGTAGAGCCTACAATGAGCAGTTCTTC
cdr3_aa: CASSLGRRRAYNEQFF

v_call: TRBV21-1
d_call: NA
j_call: TRBJ2-1
cdr3_nt: TGTGCCAGCAGCGCTCTATCGAGGACACTATCCTACAATGAGCAGTTCTTC
cdr3_aa: CASSALSRTLSYNEQFF

v_call: TRBV28
d_call: TRBD1
j_call: TRBJ1-2
cdr3_nt: TGTGCCAGCAGTTTTCTTAACCCACTGGACAGGGTTCATGGCTACACCTTC
cdr3_aa: CASSFLNPLDRVHGYTF

v_call: TRBV28
d_call: TRBD2
j_call: TRBJ2-5
cdr3_nt: TGTGCCAGCAGTCCAGCGGGAGGGCTGGAGACCCAGTACTTC
cdr3_aa: CASSPAGGLETQYF

v_call: TRBV10-2
d_call: TRBD1
j_call: TRBJ1-2
cdr3_nt: TGCGCCAGCCTTGTGGGACAGGGCTATGGCTACACCTTC
cdr3_aa: CASLVGQGYGYTF

v_call: TRBV7-2
d_call: TRBD1
j_call: TRBJ1-1
cdr3_nt: TGTGCCAGCAGCTTGACAGGGGGAAACACTGAAGCTTTCTTT
cdr3_aa: CASSLTGGNTEAFF

v_call: TRBV7-8
d_call: NA
j_call: TRBJ2-7
cdr3_nt: TGTGCCAGCAGCTTAGTCCGCGGTAGCTCCTACGAGCAGTACTTC
cdr3_aa: CASSLVRGSSYEQYF

v_call: TRBV29-1
d_call: TRBD2
j_call: TRBJ2-5
cdr3_nt: TGCAGCGTTGAGGGACCCCGGGGGGGGACGGAGACCCAGTACTTC
cdr3_aa: CSVEGPRGGTETQYF

v_call: TRBV19
d_call: TRBD2
j_call: TRBJ2-1
cdr3_nt: TGTGCCAGTAGTAGCGGGACTAGCGGGTATAATGAGCAGTTCTTC
cdr3_aa: CASSSGTSGYNEQFF

v_call: TRBV27
d_call: NA
j_call: TRBJ2-3
cdr3_nt: TGTGCCAGCAGTTTAGGGCGCATGGAGGTAGCGGCGAACACAGATACGCAGTATTTT
cdr3_aa: CASSLGRMEVAANTDTQYF

v_call: TRBV30
d_call: TRBD2
j_call: TRBJ2-7
cdr3_nt: TGTGCCTGGAGACTAGCGGGAGGGGTCTACGAGCAGTACTTC
cdr3_aa: CAWRLAGGVYEQYF

v_call: TRBV2
d_call: TRBD1
j_call: TRBJ1-1
cdr3_nt: TGTGCCAGCACCCTGGACAGGGGCAACACTGAAGCTTTCTTT
cdr3_aa: CASTLDRGNTEAFF

v_call: TRBV4-1
d_call: NA
j_call: TRBJ2-4
cdr3_nt: TGCGCCAGCAGCCAAGATTCGGGAGCAGTAGCCAAAAACATTCAGTACTTC
cdr3_aa: CASSQDSGAVAKNIQYF

v_call: TRBV9
d_call: NA
j_call: TRBJ2-3
cdr3_nt: TGTGCCAGCAGCGTACTAGGAGATATCTCAGATACGCAGTATTTT
cdr3_aa: CASSVLGDISDTQYF

v_call: TRBV5-1
d_call: TRBD1
j_call: TRBJ2-7
cdr3_nt: TGCGCCAGCACGGACAGGACCGGCTCCTACGAGCAGTACTTC
cdr3_aa: CASTDRTGSYEQYF

v_call: TRBV7-3
d_call: NA
j_call: TRBJ1-1
cdr3_nt: TGTGCCAGCAGCTTAGGGTCAGGGACAACTGAAGCTTTCTTT
cdr3_aa: CASSLGSGTTEAFF

v_call: TRBV28
d_call: TRBD2
j_call: TRBJ2-5
cdr3_nt: TGTGCCAGCAGTTTTTGGGTCCGGAGGGGAGGGGAGACCCAGTACTTC
cdr3_aa: CASSFWVRRGGETQYF

v_call: TRBV2
d_call: TRBD2
j_call: TRBJ2-1
cdr3_nt: TGTGCCAGCACCCCGAGGACTAGCGGGTTCGATGAGCAGTTCTTC
cdr3_aa: CASTPRTSGFDEQFF

v_call: TRBV28
d_call: NA
j_call: TRBJ2-1
cdr3_nt: TGTGCCAGCAGTTTAGACGGGAGCTCCTACAATGAGCAGTTCTTC
cdr3_aa: CASSLDGSSYNEQFF

v_call: TRBV27
d_call: TRBD1
j_call: TRBJ2-7
cdr3_nt: TGTGCCAGCCGCTCGGGACAGGGAGTGGTCTACGAGCAGTACTTC
cdr3_aa: CASRSGQGVVYEQYF

v_call: TRBV7-9
d_call: NA
j_call: TRBJ1-1
cdr3_nt: TGTGCCAGCAGCTTAGCCCCGGGAGCTTTCTTT
cdr3_aa: CASSLAPGAFF

v_call: TRBV4-1
d_call: TRBD1
j_call: TRBJ2-5
cdr3_nt: TGCGCCAGCAGCCAAGGAGGACAGGCCCAAGAGACCCAGTACTTC
cdr3_aa: CASSQGGQAQETQYF

v_call: TRBV28
d_call: NA
j_call: TRBJ2-7
cdr3_nt: TGTGCCAGCAGTGGTCAGGGATACGAGCAGTACTTC
cdr3_aa: CASSGQGYEQYF

v_call: TRBV7-2
d_call: NA
j_call: TRBJ2-2
cdr3_nt: TGTGCCAGCTCCATATTTCCAGGGCTCCCCGGGGAGCTGTTTTTT
cdr3_aa: CASSIFPGLPGELFF

v_call: TRBV28
d_call: NA
j_call: TRBJ1-1
cdr3_nt: TGTGCCAGCAGTGTGACAGTTCCGAACACTGAAGCTTTCTTT
cdr3_aa: CASSVTVPNTEAFF

v_call: TRBV19
d_call: TRBD2
j_call: TRBJ2-2
cdr3_nt: TGTGCCAGTTCCGGGACTACTTACACCGGGGAGCTGTTTTTT
cdr3_aa: CASSGTTYTGELFF

v_call: TRBV29-1
d_call: TRBD1
j_call: TRBJ2-3
cdr3_nt: TGCAGCGTTGACGAGAGGGGACAGGGCGGTACGCAGTATTTT
cdr3_aa: CSVDERGQGGTQYF

v_call: TRBV5-1
d_call: NA
j_call: TRBJ2-6
cdr3_nt: TGCGCCAGCAGCCTGGGTAACTCTGGGGCCAACGTCCTGACTTTC
cdr3_aa: CASSLGNSGANVLTF

v_call: TRBV6-1
d_call: NA
j_call: TRBJ1-4
cdr3_nt: TGTGCCAGCAGTGGCTCGGCAACTAATGAAAAACTGTTTTTT
cdr3_aa: CASSGSATNEKLFF

v_call: TRBV28
d_call: TRBD1
j_call: TRBJ1-1
cdr3_nt: TGTGCCAGCAGTTTTCGACCGGGACAGGGTCCCACTGAAGCTTTCTTT
cdr3_aa: CASSFRPGQGPTEAFF

v_call: TRBV27
d_call: NA
j_call: TRBJ1-2
cdr3_nt: TGTGCCAGCAGTTTAAGCACAGCCTATGGCTACACCTTC
cdr3_aa: CASSLSTAYGYTF

v_call: TRBV12-5
d_call: TRBD1
j_call: TRBJ1-1
cdr3_nt: TGTGCTAGTGGTTTGGTACTGGGGACAGGGGACACTGAAGCTTTCTTT
cdr3_aa: CASGLVLGTGDTEAFF

v_call: TRBV28
d_call: NA
j_call: TRBJ1-2
cdr3_nt: TGTGCCAGCAGTTTAATACAGGGTGGTGGCTACACCTTC
cdr3_aa: CASSLIQGGGYTF

v_call: TRBV19
d_call: NA
j_call: TRBJ1-4
cdr3_nt: TGTGCCAGTAGTATAGGGACACTCTCAGACGAAAAACTGTTTTTT
cdr3_aa: CASSIGTLSDEKLFF

v_call: TRBV15
d_call: NA
j_call: TRBJ1-5
cdr3_nt: TGTGCCACCAGCAGAGATGGGGGAGGGCATCAGCCCCAGCATTTT
cdr3_aa: CATSRDGGGHQPQHF

v_call: TRBV6-1
d_call: NA
j_call: TRBJ2-7
cdr3_nt: TGTGCCAGCAGGGAGCTGTCGGGAGTCGAAGAGCAGTACTTC
cdr3_aa: CASRELSGVEEQYF

v_call: TRBV4-1
d_call: NA
j_call: TRBJ1-2
cdr3_nt: TGCGCCAGCAGCCAAGTCGGAGGGGTGGGATATGGCTACACCTTC
cdr3_aa: CASSQVGGVGYGYTF

v_call: TRBV7-9
d_call: TRBD1
j_call: TRBJ1-4
cdr3_nt: TGTGCCAGCAGCCTCCCCGGGACAGGTCTTGAAAAACTGTTTTTT
cdr3_aa: CASSLPGTGLEKLFF

v_call: TRBV11-1
d_call: NA
j_call: TRBJ2-1
cdr3_nt: TGTGCCAGCAGCTTCGTAGCGGAGAACTACAATGAGCAGTTCTTC
cdr3_aa: CASSFVAENYNEQFF

v_call: TRBV7-8
d_call: NA
j_call: TRBJ2-2
cdr3_nt: TGTGCCAGCAGCTTTTACCCAAGCGGGCCGAACACCGGGGAGCTGTTTTTT
cdr3_aa: CASSFYPSGPNTGELFF

v_call: TRBV11-2
d_call: NA
j_call: TRBJ2-1
cdr3_nt: TGTGCCAGCAGCACGACGGGGAACCTAAATGAGCAGTTCTTC
cdr3_aa: CASSTTGNLNEQFF

v_call: TRBV7-9
d_call: NA
j_call: TRBJ1-1
cdr3_nt: TGTGCCAGCAGCTTAGATATCGTGAACACTGAAGCTTTCTTT
cdr3_aa: CASSLDIVNTEAFF

v_call: TRBV7-2
d_call: TRBD2
j_call: TRBJ2-1
cdr3_nt: TGTGCCAGCAGCTTATGGGCTAGCGGGAGTGGTCCCAATGAGCAGTTCTTC
cdr3_aa: CASSLWASGSGPNEQFF

v_call: TRBV6-1
d_call: NA
j_call: TRBJ2-3
cdr3_nt: TGTGCCAGCAGAATTCAGACTAGGACTACAGATACGCAGTATTTT
cdr3_aa: CASRIQTRTTDTQYF

v_call: TRBV4-1
d_call: TRBD1
j_call: TRBJ2-5
cdr3_nt: TGCGCCAGCAGCCAGGGACAGGGGGCAGGGAGAGAGACCCAGTACTTC
cdr3_aa: CASSQGQGAGRETQYF